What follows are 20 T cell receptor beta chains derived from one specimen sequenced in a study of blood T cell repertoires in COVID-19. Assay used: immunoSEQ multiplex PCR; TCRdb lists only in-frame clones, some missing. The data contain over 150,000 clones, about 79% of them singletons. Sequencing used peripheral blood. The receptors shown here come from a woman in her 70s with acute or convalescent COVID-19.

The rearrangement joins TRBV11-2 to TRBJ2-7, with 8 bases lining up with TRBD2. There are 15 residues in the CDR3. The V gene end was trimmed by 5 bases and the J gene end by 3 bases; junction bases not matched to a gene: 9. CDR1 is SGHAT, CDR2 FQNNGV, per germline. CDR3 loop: CASSKQLAEGYEQYF. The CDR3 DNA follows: TGTGCCAGCAGCAAACAACTAGCGGAGGGCTACGAGCAGTACTTC.

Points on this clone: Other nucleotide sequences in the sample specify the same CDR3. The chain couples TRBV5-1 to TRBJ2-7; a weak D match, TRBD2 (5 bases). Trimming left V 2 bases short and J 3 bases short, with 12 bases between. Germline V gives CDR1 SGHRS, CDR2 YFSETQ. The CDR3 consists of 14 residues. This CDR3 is CASSLTSGSYEQYF. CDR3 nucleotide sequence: TGCGCCAGCAGCTTAACTAGTGGGAGCTACGAGCAGTACTTC. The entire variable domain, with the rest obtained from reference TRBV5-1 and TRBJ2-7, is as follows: KAGVTQTPRYLIKTRGQQVTLSCSPISGHRSVSWYQQTPGQGLQFLFEYFSETQRNKGNFPGRFSGRQFSNSRSEMNVSTLELGDSALYLCASSLTSGSYEQYFGPGTRLTVT.

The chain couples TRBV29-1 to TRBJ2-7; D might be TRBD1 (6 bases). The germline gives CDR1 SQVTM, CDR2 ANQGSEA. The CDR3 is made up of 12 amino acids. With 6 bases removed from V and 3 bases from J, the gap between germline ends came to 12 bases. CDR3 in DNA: TGCAGCGTCCAGAGACAGGACTACGAGCAGTACTTC. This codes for CSVQRQDYEQYF.

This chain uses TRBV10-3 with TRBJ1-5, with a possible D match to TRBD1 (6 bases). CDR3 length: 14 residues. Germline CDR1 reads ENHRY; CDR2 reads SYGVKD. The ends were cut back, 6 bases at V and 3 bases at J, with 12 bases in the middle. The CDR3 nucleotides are TGTGCCATCAGCCCGACAGGAAACAATCAGCCCCAGCATTTT. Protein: CAISPTGNNQPQHF.

The DNA for the CDR3 is TGTGCCAGCAGCTTGGCAGGGCAGAACACTGAAGCTTTCTTT. It encodes CASSLAGQNTEAFF. The rearrangement links TRBV5-4 to TRBJ1-1; tentatively, D is TRBD1 (5 bases). The ends were cut back, 0 bases at V and 1 base at J, with 7 bases in the middle. From germline, CDR1 is SGHNT and CDR2 YYREEE (reference sequence). The CDR3 contains 14 residues.

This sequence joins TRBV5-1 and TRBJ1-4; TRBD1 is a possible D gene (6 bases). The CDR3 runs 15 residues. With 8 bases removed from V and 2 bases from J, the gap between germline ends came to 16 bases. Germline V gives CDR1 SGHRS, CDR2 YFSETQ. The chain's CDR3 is CASRDIPATNEKLFF. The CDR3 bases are TGCGCCAGTAGGGACATTCCGGCTACTAATGAAAAACTGTTTTTT.

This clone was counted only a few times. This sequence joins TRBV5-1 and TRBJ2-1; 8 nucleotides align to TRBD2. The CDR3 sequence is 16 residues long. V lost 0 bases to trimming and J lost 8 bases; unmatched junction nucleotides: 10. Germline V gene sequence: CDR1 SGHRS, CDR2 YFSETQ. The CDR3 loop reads CASSLVVSGSLHEQFF. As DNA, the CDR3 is TGCGCCAGCAGCTTGGTGGTGAGCGGGAGCTTACATGAGCAGTTCTTC.

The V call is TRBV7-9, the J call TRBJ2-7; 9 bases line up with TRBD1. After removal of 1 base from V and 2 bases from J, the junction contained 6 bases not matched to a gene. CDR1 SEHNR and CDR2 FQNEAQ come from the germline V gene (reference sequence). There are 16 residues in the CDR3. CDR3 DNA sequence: TGTGCCAGCAGCTTAGTGTGGGACAGGGAACCCTACGAGCAGTACTTC. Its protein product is CASSLVWDREPYEQYF.

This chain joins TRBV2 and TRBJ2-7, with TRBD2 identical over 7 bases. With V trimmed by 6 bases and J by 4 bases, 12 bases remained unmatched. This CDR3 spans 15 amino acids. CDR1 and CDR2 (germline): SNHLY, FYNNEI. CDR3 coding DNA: TGTGCCAGCAGCCCCCTTAGACTAGCAGATTACGAGCAGTACTTC. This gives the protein CASSPLRLADYEQYF.

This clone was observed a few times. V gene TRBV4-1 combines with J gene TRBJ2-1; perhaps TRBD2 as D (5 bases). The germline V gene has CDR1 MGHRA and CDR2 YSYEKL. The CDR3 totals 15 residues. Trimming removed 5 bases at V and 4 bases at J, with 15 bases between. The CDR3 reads CASSNPGSRYNEQFF. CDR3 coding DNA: TGCGCCAGCAGCAACCCGGGGTCGCGTTACAATGAGCAGTTCTTC.

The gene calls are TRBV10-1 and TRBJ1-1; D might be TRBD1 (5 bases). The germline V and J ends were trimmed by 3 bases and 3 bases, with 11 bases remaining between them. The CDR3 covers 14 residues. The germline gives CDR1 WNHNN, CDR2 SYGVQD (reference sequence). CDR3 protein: CASSDGGTDTEAFF. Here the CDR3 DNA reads TGCGCCAGCAGTGACGGGGGGACCGACACTGAAGCTTTCTTT.

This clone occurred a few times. CDR3 bases: TGCAGTGCTAGTGAGCAGGGACTCTACAATGAGCAGTTCTTC. Protein sequence: CSASEQGLYNEQFF. The gene calls are TRBV20-1 and TRBJ2-1, with D perhaps matching TRBD2 (6 bases). V was pared by 3 bases and J by 3 bases, with 12 bases between. Germline-derived CDR1 and CDR2 are DFQATT and SNEGSKA (reference sequence). This CDR3 spans 14 amino acids.

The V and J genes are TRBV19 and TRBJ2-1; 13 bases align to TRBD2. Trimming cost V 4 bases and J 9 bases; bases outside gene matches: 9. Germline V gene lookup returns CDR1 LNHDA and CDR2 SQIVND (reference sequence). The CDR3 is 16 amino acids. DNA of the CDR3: TGTGCCAGTAGTAGGGGGCGGACTAGCGGGAGAGGTGAGCAGTTCTTC. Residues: CASSRGRTSGRGEQFF.

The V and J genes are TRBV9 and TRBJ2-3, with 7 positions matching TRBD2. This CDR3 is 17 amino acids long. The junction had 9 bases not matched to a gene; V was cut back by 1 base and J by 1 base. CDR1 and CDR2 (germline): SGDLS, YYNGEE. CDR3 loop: CASSVRGRGRGTDTQYF. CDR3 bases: TGTGCCAGCAGCGTAAGGGGTCGTGGGAGGGGCACAGATACGCAGTATTTT.

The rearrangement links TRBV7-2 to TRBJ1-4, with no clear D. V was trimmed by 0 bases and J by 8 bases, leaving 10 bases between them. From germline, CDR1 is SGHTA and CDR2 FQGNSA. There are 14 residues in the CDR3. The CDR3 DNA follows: TGTGCCAGCAGCTTAGCGGCAGGTGGCGAAAAACTGTTTTTT. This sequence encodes CASSLAAGGEKLFF.

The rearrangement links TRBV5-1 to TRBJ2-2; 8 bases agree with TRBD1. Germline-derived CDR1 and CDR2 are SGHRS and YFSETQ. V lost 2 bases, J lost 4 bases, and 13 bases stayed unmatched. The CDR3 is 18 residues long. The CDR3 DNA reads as TGCGCCAGCAGCTTCGGATTTCTGGGACAGGCGTCCACCGGGGAGCTGTTTTTT. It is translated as CASSFGFLGQASTGELFF. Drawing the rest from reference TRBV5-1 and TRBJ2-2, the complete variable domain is KAGVTQTPRYLIKTRGQQVTLSCSPISGHRSVSWYQQTPGQGLQFLFEYFSETQRNKGNFPGRFSGRQFSNSRSEMNVSTLELGDSALYLCASSFGFLGQASTGELFFGEGSRLTVL.

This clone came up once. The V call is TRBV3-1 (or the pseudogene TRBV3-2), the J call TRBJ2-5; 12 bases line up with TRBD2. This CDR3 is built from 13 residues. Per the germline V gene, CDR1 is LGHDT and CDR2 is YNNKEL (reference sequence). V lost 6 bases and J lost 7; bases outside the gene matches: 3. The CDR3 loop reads CASRTSGRGTQYF. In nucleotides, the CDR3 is TGTGCCAGCAGGACTAGCGGGAGAGGGACCCAGTACTTC.

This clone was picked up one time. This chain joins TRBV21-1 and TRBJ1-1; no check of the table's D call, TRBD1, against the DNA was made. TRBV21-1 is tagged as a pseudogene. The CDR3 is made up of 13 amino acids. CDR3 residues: CASKPTVNTEAFF. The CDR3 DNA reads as TGTGCCAGCAAACCAACAGTGAACACTGAAGCTTTCTTT.

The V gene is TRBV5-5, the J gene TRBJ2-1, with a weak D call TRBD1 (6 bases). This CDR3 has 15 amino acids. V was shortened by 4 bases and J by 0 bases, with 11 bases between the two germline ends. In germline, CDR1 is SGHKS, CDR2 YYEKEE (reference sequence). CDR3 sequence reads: CASSRYRDSYNEQFF. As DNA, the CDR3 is TGTGCCAGCAGCCGCTACAGGGACTCCTACAATGAGCAGTTCTTC.

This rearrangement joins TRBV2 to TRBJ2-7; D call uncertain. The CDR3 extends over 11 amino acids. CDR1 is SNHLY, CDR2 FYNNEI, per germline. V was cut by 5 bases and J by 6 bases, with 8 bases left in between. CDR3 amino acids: CASSSVGEQYF. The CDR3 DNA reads TGTGCCAGCAGTAGCGTCGGCGAGCAGTACTTC.